This T cell receptor beta chain was obtained from a study of cytotoxic CD8 clonotypes in ibrutinib-treated CLL. Overall study context: Investigators reported some 25 partial and 2 complete responses; after median about 70 months, approximately 15 patients remained remitted and some twelve progressed. Study-wide results and limits: Under therapy, public clonotypes either contracted or stayed stable, and they were uncommon.

Clones were sequenced by immunoSEQ multiplex PCR, and TCRdb holds only the in-frame ones, with some missing. Among just over 200,000 clones listed, nearly 80% were seen once. As regards this clone: The antigen is not known.

V was pared by 1 base and J by 1 base, with 15 bases between. In germline, CDR1 is SGHVT, CDR2 SQSDAQ. This CDR3 is 17 amino acids long. The sample consisted of PBMCs, taken after 12 months of ibrutinib treatment. This rearrangement joins TRBV7-4 to TRBJ2-3, with D tentatively TRBD1 (6 bases). This TCR was sampled from a human donor with chronic lymphocytic leukemia. This CDR3 is CASSLVGQGRGTDTQYF. CDR3 DNA: TGTGCCAGCAGCTTAGTGGGTCAGGGGCGAGGCACAGATACGCAGTATTTT.